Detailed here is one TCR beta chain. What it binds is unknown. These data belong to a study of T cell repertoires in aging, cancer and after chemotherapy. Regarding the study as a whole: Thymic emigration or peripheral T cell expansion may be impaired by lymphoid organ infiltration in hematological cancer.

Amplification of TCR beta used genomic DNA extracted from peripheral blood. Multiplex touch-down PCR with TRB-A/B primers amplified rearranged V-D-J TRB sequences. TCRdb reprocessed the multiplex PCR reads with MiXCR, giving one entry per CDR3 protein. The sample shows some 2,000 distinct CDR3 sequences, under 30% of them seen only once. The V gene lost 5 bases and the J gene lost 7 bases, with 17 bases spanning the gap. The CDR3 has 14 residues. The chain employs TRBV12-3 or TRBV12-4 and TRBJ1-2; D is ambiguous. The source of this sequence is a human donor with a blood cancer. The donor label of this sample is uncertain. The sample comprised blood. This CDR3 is CASSDRRISGGYTF. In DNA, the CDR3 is TGTGCCAGCAGTGATCGGAGAATATCGGGTGGCTACACCTTC.